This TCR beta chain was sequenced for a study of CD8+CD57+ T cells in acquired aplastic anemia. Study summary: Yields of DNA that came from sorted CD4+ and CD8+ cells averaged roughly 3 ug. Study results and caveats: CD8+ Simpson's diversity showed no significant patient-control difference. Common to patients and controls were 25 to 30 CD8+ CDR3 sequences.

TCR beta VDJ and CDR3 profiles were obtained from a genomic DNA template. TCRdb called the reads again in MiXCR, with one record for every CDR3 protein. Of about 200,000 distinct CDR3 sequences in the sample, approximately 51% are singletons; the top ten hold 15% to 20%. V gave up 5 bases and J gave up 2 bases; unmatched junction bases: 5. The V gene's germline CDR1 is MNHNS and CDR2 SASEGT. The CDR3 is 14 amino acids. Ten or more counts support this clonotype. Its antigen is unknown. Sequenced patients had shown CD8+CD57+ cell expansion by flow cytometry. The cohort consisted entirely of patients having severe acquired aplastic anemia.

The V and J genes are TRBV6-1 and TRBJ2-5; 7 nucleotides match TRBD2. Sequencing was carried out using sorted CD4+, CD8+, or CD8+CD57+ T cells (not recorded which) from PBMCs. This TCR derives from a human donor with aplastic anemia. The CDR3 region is CASSYFSGQETQYF. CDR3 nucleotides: TGTGCCAGCAGTTACTTTAGCGGGCAAGAGACCCAGTACTTC.